What follows are 30 T cell receptor beta chains derived from one specimen sequenced in a study of monozygotic twins with inflammatory bowel disease. TCRdb reprocessed the 5' RACE reads; each CDR3 protein has one entry and no DNA is given. Recorded for this sample: approximately 160,000 distinct CDR3 sequences. Sequenced sample: blood. The receptors here all came from a human donor with ulcerative colitis or Crohn's disease, or a healthy co-twin of an affected twin (not recorded which).

The chain uses TRBV5-5 and TRBJ1-5. CDR1 and CDR2 (germline): SGHKS, YYEKEE (reference sequence). The CDR3 has 16 amino acids. The CDR3: CASSLVPGESNQPQHF.

The gene calls are TRBV7-8 and TRBJ1-5. CDR3 length equals 15 residues. CDR1 is SGHVS, CDR2 FQNEAQ, per germline. CDR3 sequence reads: CASSLAVQSGQPQHF.

This sequence joins TRBV7-2 and TRBJ2-7; with no DNA, the TCRdb D assignment of TRBD2 cannot be verified. Germline values: CDR1 SGHTA, CDR2 FQGNSA. This CDR3 spans 14 amino acids. This CDR3 is CASSSGPGGYEQYF.

V usage is TRBV12-3 or TRBV12-4 and J usage is TRBJ1-1. This CDR3 has 16 amino acids. CDR3 residues: CASSFNRGGGYTEAFF.

This rearrangement joins TRBV12-3 or TRBV12-4 to TRBJ2-5; TCRdb returns TRBD2, unconfirmable since there is no DNA. The CDR3 is made up of 13 amino acids. The CDR3: CASSPDSEGTQYF.

CDR3 region: CASSVGVGQETQYF. The J gene is TRBJ2-5, the V gene TRBV9. The CDR3 extends over 14 amino acids. Germline CDR1 reads SGDLS; CDR2 reads YYNGEE.

The V and J genes are TRBV19 and TRBJ2-7; the D call from TCRdb, TRBD1, cannot be confirmed without DNA. From germline, CDR1 is LNHDA and CDR2 SQIVND (reference sequence). The CDR3 has 14 residues. The CDR3 here is CASALTGGQYEQYF.

The chain joins TRBV20-1 to TRBJ2-6; TCRdb reports TRBD1, a call that lacks DNA to check it against. The germline V gene has CDR1 DFQATT and CDR2 SNEGSKA (reference sequence). The CDR3 is 13 residues long. CDR3 protein: CSAGGSGANVLTF.

The chain couples TRBV14 to TRBJ2-2; TCRdb outputs TRBD1, but without DNA this stays unchecked. Germline CDR1 and CDR2: SGHDN and FVKESK. This CDR3 has 14 residues. The CDR3 region is CASSRDGDTGELFF. Based on the CDR3 plus reference TRBV14 and TRBJ2-2, the full variable domain is EAGVTQFPSHSVIEKGQTVTLRCDPISGHDNLYWYRRVMGKEIKFLLHFVKESKQDESGMPNNRFLAERTGGTYSTLKVQPAELEDSGVYFCASSRDGDTGELFFGEGSRLTVL.

The chain recombines TRBV29-1 with TRBJ1-1. In germline, CDR1 is SQVTM, CDR2 ANQGSEA. The CDR3 is made up of 11 amino acids. The CDR3 loop is CSVATAHEAFF.

The chain joins TRBV19 to TRBJ1-5. The CDR3 length is 12 residues. Germline values: CDR1 LNHDA, CDR2 SQIVND (reference sequence). CDR3 loop: CASSTQNQPQHF. Looking up the rest from reference TRBV19 and TRBJ1-5 gives the full variable domain: DGGITQSPKYLFRKEGQNVTLSCEQNLNHDAMYWYRQDPGQGLRLIYYSQIVNDFQKGDIAEGYSVSREKKESFPLTVTSAQKNPTAFYLCASSTQNQPQHFGDGTRLSIL.

V usage is TRBV25-1 and J usage is TRBJ2-1; with no DNA, the TCRdb D assignment of TRBD1 cannot be verified. The CDR3 contains 14 residues. Germline V gene lookup returns CDR1 MGHDK and CDR2 SYGVNS. The CDR3 is CASSDDWGHNEQFF.

The gene calls are TRBV3-1 and TRBJ2-5. The CDR3 extends over 13 amino acids. Germline V gene sequence: CDR1 LGHDT, CDR2 YNNKEL (reference sequence). This CDR3 is CASSQASVETQYF.

V usage is TRBV7-9 and J usage is TRBJ2-7. Germline values: CDR1 SEHNR, CDR2 FQNEAQ (reference sequence). The CDR3 runs to 12 residues. The CDR3 is CASSPSSYEQYF.

This chain connects TRBV6-6 to TRBJ1-2. CDR3 length: 14 amino acids. Germline CDR1 and CDR2: MNHNY and SVGAGI (reference sequence). This CDR3 reads CASSYGSQNHGYTF.

The V call is TRBV20-1, the J call TRBJ2-7; checking the TCRdb D call of TRBD2 is not possible without DNA. This CDR3 comprises 13 residues. The germline gives CDR1 DFQATT, CDR2 SNEGSKA (reference sequence). The chain's CDR3 is CSAVHSGPYEQYF.

This chain connects TRBV5-1 to TRBJ2-5. This CDR3 has 11 residues. Germline V CDR1 and CDR2: SGHRS, YFSETQ. The CDR3 loop reads CASRLRETQYF.

The gene calls are TRBV12-3 or TRBV12-4 and TRBJ1-5. The CDR3 sequence is 13 residues long. The CDR3 sequence: CASSPGRVPPQHF.

The CDR3: CASSQDPERQAMNTEAFF. The chain uses TRBV4-3 and TRBJ1-1. Per the germline V gene, CDR1 is LGHNA and CDR2 is YSLEER. There are 18 residues in the CDR3.

The chain employs TRBV12-3 or TRBV12-4 and TRBJ2-5. The CDR3 is 12 residues long. This chain's CDR3 is CASSLLGETQFF.

V is TRBV12-3 or TRBV12-4 and J is TRBJ2-7. The CDR3 is made up of 14 amino acids. CDR3: CASILYRSSYEQYF.

The chain is built from TRBV12-3 or TRBV12-4 and TRBJ2-1; lacking DNA, the TRBD1 call made by TCRdb goes unchecked. The CDR3 length is 17 residues. CDR3 protein: CASSPMGGLSSYNEQFF.

The V call is TRBV5-4, the J call TRBJ1-1. CDR1 SGHNT and CDR2 YYREEE come from the germline V gene (reference sequence). The CDR3 covers 12 residues. The CDR3 loop is CASSSPVGEAFF.

This chain links TRBV7-9 with TRBJ1-6; TCRdb designates TRBD1, a call that cannot be tested without DNA. Germline-derived CDR1 and CDR2 are SEHNR and FQNEAQ (reference sequence). The length of the CDR3 is 14 residues. CDR3 residues: CASRQTGGNSPLHF.

The chain joins TRBV15 to TRBJ1-5; the D call from TCRdb, TRBD1, cannot be confirmed without DNA. The germline CDR1 and CDR2 sequences are LNHNV and YYDKDF (reference sequence). There are 13 residues in the CDR3. CDR3 protein: CATTRGLNQPQHF.

V gene TRBV6-5 combines with J gene TRBJ2-3; checking the TCRdb D call of TRBD1 is not possible without DNA. Germline CDR1 reads MNHEY; CDR2 reads SVGAGI. This CDR3 contains 16 residues. The CDR3 is CASSYSPTGRTDTQYF.

The J gene is TRBJ2-2, the V gene TRBV4-3; TCRdb gives TRBD1 as the D gene, but with no DNA this cannot be confirmed. The CDR3 runs to 17 residues. Germline CDR1 is LGHNA and CDR2 is YSLEER. CDR3 loop: CASSPTRGEGLNGELFF.

The chain combines TRBV10-3 with TRBJ1-2; TCRdb's D gene call, TRBD1, goes unchecked for lack of DNA. The germline CDR1 and CDR2 sequences are ENHRY and SYGVKD. CDR3 length: 13 residues. The CDR3 reads CAISVGADYGYTF.

The chain links TRBV20-1 to TRBJ2-4. Germline V CDR1 and CDR2: DFQATT, SNEGSKA (reference sequence). The CDR3 has 12 amino acids. The CDR3 reads CSARGQKNIQYF.

The V and J genes are TRBV7-9 and TRBJ1-2. Germline V CDR1 and CDR2: SEHNR, FQNEAQ (reference sequence). CDR3 length equals 14 residues. CDR3 sequence reads: CASSALSSPVGYTF.